The next 27 T cell receptor beta chains were all read from a single sample in a study of cytomegalovirus exposure and HLA in healthy donors. PCR primers comprised 60 Vbeta and 13 Jbeta primers. The table came from immunoSEQ multiplex PCR; TCRdb's copy has only in-frame clones and leaves some out. The repertoire holds over 250,000 clones, roughly 90% seen once, with less than 4.5% in the top ten. The sequenced sample consisted of PBMCs. The receptors were gathered from a man in his forties or fifties in good health and CMV-seropositive.

The V call is TRBV7-3, the J call TRBJ1-1, with D possibly TRBD1 on 6 matching bases. The CDR3 totals 15 residues. V was cut by 4 bases and J by 7 bases, with 19 bases left in between. Looked up from germline, CDR1 is SGHTA and CDR2 is FQGTGA. In DNA form, the CDR3 reads TGTGCCAGCAGCTCTAGGGGGGGGGCGATGGGTGAAGCTTTCTTT. Protein: CASSSRGGAMGEAFF. Variable domain in full (rest from reference TRBV7-3 and TRBJ1-1): GAGVSQTPSNKVTEKGKYVELRCDPISGHTALYWYRQSLGQGPEFLIYFQGTGAADDSGLPNDRFFAVRPEGSVSTLKIQRTERGDSAVYLCASSSRGGAMGEAFFGQGTRLTVV.

The V and J genes are TRBV28 and TRBJ1-4, with 7 bases lining up with TRBD1. The germline CDR1 and CDR2 sequences are MDHEN and SYDVKM. V was clipped by 8 bases and J by 9 bases; unmatched bases: 12. The CDR3 is 14 residues long. This chain's CDR3 is CASAKDRAGKKLFF. The DNA for the CDR3 is TGTGCCAGCGCCAAAGACAGGGCGGGGAAAAAACTGTTTTTT.

This clone has just one count. The J gene is TRBJ1-4, the V gene TRBV6-4, with 8 bases matching TRBD1. The V segment lost 4 bases and the J segment 7 bases; nucleotides outside the gene matches: 2. Germline CDR1 is MRHNA and CDR2 is SNTAGT. CDR3 size: 13 residues. The CDR3 reads CASSAQGGEKLFF. CDR3 DNA: TGTGCCAGCAGTGCACAGGGGGGTGAAAAACTGTTTTTT.

This chain links TRBV19 with TRBJ1-2; 8 bases map to TRBD1. From germline, CDR1 is LNHDA and CDR2 SQIVND (reference sequence). The V segment lost 6 bases and the J segment 5 bases; nucleotides outside the gene matches: 11. The CDR3 has 15 amino acids. The CDR3 sequence is CASSTSGQGAYGYTF. The CDR3 DNA is TGTGCCAGTAGCACCTCAGGACAGGGCGCGTATGGCTACACCTTC.

The chain is built from TRBV6-6 and TRBJ1-5, with 8 bases that match TRBD1. Germline CDR1 and CDR2: MNHNY and SVGAGI (reference sequence). This CDR3 is built from 14 residues. V lost 4 bases, J lost 7 bases, and 6 bases stayed unmatched. CDR3 nucleotide sequence: TGTGCCAGCAGTTCGGACAGGGAGGGACAGCCCCAGCATTTT. Its translation: CASSSDREGQPQHF.

This chain uses TRBV7-9 with TRBJ1-3; D not resolved. Germline loops: CDR1 SEHNR, CDR2 FQNEAQ (reference sequence). The CDR3 contains 16 residues. V was trimmed by 0 bases and J by 0 bases, leaving 9 bases between them. The CDR3 loop reads CASSLAGGGSGNTIYF. The CDR3 DNA sequence: TGTGCCAGCAGCTTAGCGGGAGGCGGCTCTGGAAACACCATATATTTT.

The chain uses TRBV5-1 and TRBJ2-7, with TRBD1 matching 9 bases. The germline V gene encodes CDR1 SGHRS and CDR2 YFSETQ. Trimming took 1 base from V and 5 from J; bases not matched to a gene: 7. The CDR3 is 15 residues long. In nucleotides, the CDR3 is TGCGCCAGCAGCTTGTTACAGGGGGCTTTCGACGAGCAGTACTTC. This gives the protein CASSLLQGAFDEQYF.

The chain links TRBV28 to TRBJ1-1; 7 nucleotides align to TRBD1. V trimming: 5 bases; J trimming: 3 bases; junction bases outside the gene matches: 9. The germline V gene encodes CDR1 MDHEN and CDR2 SYDVKM. This CDR3 region has 15 residues. The CDR3 here is CASSQEVRGYTEAFF. For the CDR3, the DNA is TGTGCCAGCAGTCAAGAAGTCAGGGGGTACACTGAAGCTTTCTTT.

The rearrangement joins TRBV7-2 to TRBJ2-5, with D perhaps TRBD2 (5 bases). With 1 base removed from V and 0 bases from J, the gap between germline ends came to 12 bases. The CDR3 runs 16 residues. The germline V gene encodes CDR1 SGHTA and CDR2 FQGNSA. The CDR3 DNA is TGTGCCAGCAGCTTAGGGGTCGGGAAGTACCAAGAGACCCAGTACTTC. Protein sequence: CASSLGVGKYQETQYF.

The chain combines TRBV7-9 with TRBJ1-5, with TRBD1 matching over 7 bases. V lost 1 base and J lost 3; bases outside the gene matches: 3. Germline V gene data show CDR1 as SEHNR and CDR2 as FQNEAQ (reference sequence). CDR3 length equals 15 residues. The chain's CDR3 is CASSLGQGDNQPQHF. In nucleotides, the CDR3 is TGTGCCAGCAGCTTAGGACAGGGCGACAATCAGCCCCAGCATTTT.

This clone was detected only once. This sequence joins TRBV6-5 and TRBJ2-2; TRBD2 aligns across 7 bases. The trim removed 3 bases at V and 8 bases at J, leaving 12 bases unmatched. This CDR3 region has 16 residues. Germline V gene sequence: CDR1 MNHEY, CDR2 SVGAGI. The CDR3 protein is CASSYWRESSRGELFF. In DNA, the CDR3 is TGTGCCAGCAGTTATTGGCGGGAGTCCTCGAGGGGGGAGCTGTTTTTT.

The chain combines TRBV28 with TRBJ2-7; the match to TRBD1 covers 7 bases. V gave up 2 bases and J gave up 1 base; unmatched junction bases: 2. The CDR3 consists of 14 residues. Germline CDR1 MDHEN, CDR2 SYDVKM. The CDR3 region has the DNA TGTGCCAGCAGTTTAGGGACAGAATCCTACGAGCAGTACTTC. This gives the protein CASSLGTESYEQYF.

The gene calls are TRBV19 and TRBJ1-2; a weak D match, TRBD1 (6 bases). V was clipped by 6 bases and J by 8 bases, with 16 bases between them. The CDR3 totals 13 residues. Germline V CDR1 and CDR2: LNHDA, SQIVND (reference sequence). The CDR3 coding sequence is TGTGCCAGTAGCGAGACAGGCGTGCAAGGCTACACCTTC. As protein: CASSETGVQGYTF.

V and J are TRBV5-8 and TRBJ2-7; 11 nucleotides agree with TRBD2. V gave up 1 base and J gave up 2 bases; unmatched junction bases: 2. CDR1 and CDR2 (germline): SGHTS, YDEGEE. There are 15 residues in the CDR3. CDR3 in DNA: TGTGCCAGCAGCTTGCTGACTAGCGGGACCTACGAGCAGTACTTC. Translation: CASSLLTSGTYEQYF.

The chain employs TRBV28 and TRBJ2-5, with TRBD2 matching 14 bases. J lost 6 bases, V lost 5 bases, and 14 bases had no gene match. Germline lookup yields CDR1 MDHEN and CDR2 SYDVKM. CDR3 size: 18 residues. The CDR3 region has the DNA TGTGCCAGCAGTCCACCGGGACTAGCGGGAGTTACGCGGAAGACCCAGTACTTC. Protein: CASSPPGLAGVTRKTQYF.

In its sample, this clone was seen a few times. The chain employs TRBV19 and TRBJ2-1; TRBD2 agrees at 8 bases. V dropped 5 bases and J dropped 7; count of bases not matched to a gene: 7. Looked up from germline, CDR1 is LNHDA and CDR2 is SQIVND (reference sequence). The CDR3 extends over 14 amino acids. The CDR3 DNA follows: TGTGCCAGTAGTCCGGACGGGAGGGTGAATGAGCAGTTCTTC. Translation gives CASSPDGRVNEQFF.

J is TRBJ1-6 and V is TRBV30, with D uncertain. Per germline, CDR1 GTSNPN and CDR2 SVGIG (reference sequence). The CDR3 covers 14 residues. V was pared by 0 bases and J by 9 bases, with 12 bases between. The CDR3 coding sequence is TGTGCCTGGAGTGTCTCGGTTTTCTCTTCACCCCTCCACTTT. It translates to CAWSVSVFSSPLHF.

The chain joins TRBV28 to TRBJ1-1, with D maybe TRBD1 (6 bases). V shed 4 bases and J shed 1 base, with 13 bases lying between them. The CDR3 extends over 15 amino acids. Germline V gene data show CDR1 as MDHEN and CDR2 as SYDVKM. This CDR3 reads CASSSYWTENTEAFF. CDR3 DNA: TGTGCCAGCAGTTCGTATTGGACAGAGAACACTGAAGCTTTCTTT.

The J gene is TRBJ2-7, the V gene TRBV29-1; TRBD2 matches at 13 bases. Germline trimming cut 7 bases from V and 2 bases from J; bases unmatched to any gene: 11. Germline values: CDR1 SQVTM, CDR2 ANQGSEA. This CDR3 contains 16 residues. The CDR3 bases are TGCAGCGCAACTGGTTCCGGGACTAGCGGGACCTACGAGCAGTACTTC. Its translation is CSATGSGTSGTYEQYF.

A few counts support this clone. The chain employs TRBV5-4 and TRBJ2-7; D unresolved. The CDR3 is 14 amino acids. Germline V gene sequence: CDR1 SGHNT, CDR2 YYREEE (reference sequence). V shed 0 bases and J shed 5 bases, with 12 bases lying between them. This chain's CDR3 is CASSLGAGFDEQYF. The CDR3 DNA is TGTGCCAGCAGCTTGGGGGCTGGGTTCGACGAGCAGTACTTC.

The chain recombines TRBV2 with TRBJ2-1; TRBD1 agrees at 8 bases. J lost 4 bases, V lost 2 bases, and 1 base had no gene match. CDR1 is SNHLY, CDR2 FYNNEI, per germline. This CDR3 has 14 amino acids. The CDR3 reads CASSETGGYNEQFF. The CDR3 region has the DNA TGTGCCAGCAGTGAAACAGGGGGGTACAATGAGCAGTTCTTC.

V gene TRBV30 combines with J gene TRBJ2-5; 10 nucleotides align to TRBD2. The DNA end favors TRBJ2-7, so the J call may be wrong. Germline V lookup: CDR1 GTSNPN, CDR2 SVGIG (reference sequence). CDR3 length: 15 amino acids. CDR3 bases: TGTGCCTGGAGGCCGCGACTAGCGGGCTCATACGAGCAGTACTTC. The encoded protein is CAWRPRLAGSYEQYF.

This clone was seen just once. Compared with germline, one end of the junction differs, possibly owing to a read error. V is TRBV7-9 and J is TRBJ2-7; D is possibly TRBD1 (6 bases). In germline, CDR1 is SEHNR, CDR2 FQNEAQ (reference sequence). The CDR3 length is 13 residues. CDR3 region: CSSSASTGIEQYF. DNA of the CDR3: TGTTCCAGCAGCGCCTCCACAGGGATCGAGCAGTACTTC.

The V call is TRBV28, the J call TRBJ1-1, with D perhaps matching TRBD1 (5 bases). V lost 5 bases and J lost 1, with 8 bases in between. The length of the CDR3 is 13 residues. The germline CDR1 and CDR2 sequences are MDHEN and SYDVKM. CDR3 in DNA: TGTGCCAGCAGTCCAAGGGGGAACACTGAAGCTTTCTTT. This encodes CASSPRGNTEAFF.

This chain links TRBV11-3 with TRBJ1-1; D is possibly TRBD1 (5 bases). Germline-derived CDR1 and CDR2 are SGHNT and YENEEA. The CDR3 has 13 residues. The ends were cut back, 5 bases at V and 6 bases at J, with 13 bases in the middle. CDR3 bases: TGTGCCAGCAGCCCCGGGGGTACAGCTGAAGCTTTCTTT. Translating it yields CASSPGGTAEAFF.

V and J are TRBV6-5 and TRBJ2-5; 9 bases agree with TRBD1. Near its end, the DNA agrees better with TRBJ2-7, so the J call may be wrong. From germline, CDR1 is MNHEY and CDR2 SVGAGI. The CDR3 is 15 amino acids. The CDR3 reads CASSYAGTGHYEQYF. DNA of the CDR3: TGTGCCAGCAGTTACGCCGGGACAGGGCACTACGAGCAGTACTTC.

The chain uses TRBV5-1 and TRBJ1-2; 7 bases match TRBD1. Germline V gene sequence: CDR1 SGHRS, CDR2 YFSETQ. V was clipped by 4 bases and J by 1 base; unmatched bases: 10. CDR3 length equals 16 residues. The CDR3 loop reads CASSPGQDRINYGYTF. Here the CDR3 DNA reads TGCGCCAGCAGCCCTGGACAGGACCGAATTAACTATGGCTACACCTTC. Combining the CDR3 with reference TRBV5-1 and TRBJ1-2 gives the whole variable domain KAGVTQTPRYLIKTRGQQVTLSCSPISGHRSVSWYQQTPGQGLQFLFEYFSETQRNKGNFPGRFSGRQFSNSRSEMNVSTLELGDSALYLCASSPGQDRINYGYTFGSGTRLTVV.